This T cell receptor beta chain was captured by sequencing in a study of patients and donors after allogeneic stem cell transplantation. This clonotype was recorded a few times. From the RT-PCR reads, TCRdb called clonotypes with MiXCR, one entry per CDR3 protein. The sample shows about 150,000 distinct CDR3 sequences, about 40% of them seen only once. The specimen sequenced was blood, either unsorted or a sorted T cell fraction (not recorded which). The TCR comes from a human donor who was either an allogeneic HSCT recipient or a stem cell or donor lymphocyte infusion donor (not recorded which). It is not recorded whose cells these are; they may come from a transplant donor.

CDR3 residues: CASSQGPMSYEQYV. In nucleotides, the CDR3 is TGTGCCAGCAGCCAAGGCCCGATGTCCTACGAGCAGTACGTC. The gene calls are TRBV3-1 and TRBJ2-7, with no clear D. The CDR3 totals 14 residues. Germline V gives CDR1 LGHDT, CDR2 YNNKEL (reference sequence). Trimming stripped 1 base from V and 1 base from J, with 8 bases between.